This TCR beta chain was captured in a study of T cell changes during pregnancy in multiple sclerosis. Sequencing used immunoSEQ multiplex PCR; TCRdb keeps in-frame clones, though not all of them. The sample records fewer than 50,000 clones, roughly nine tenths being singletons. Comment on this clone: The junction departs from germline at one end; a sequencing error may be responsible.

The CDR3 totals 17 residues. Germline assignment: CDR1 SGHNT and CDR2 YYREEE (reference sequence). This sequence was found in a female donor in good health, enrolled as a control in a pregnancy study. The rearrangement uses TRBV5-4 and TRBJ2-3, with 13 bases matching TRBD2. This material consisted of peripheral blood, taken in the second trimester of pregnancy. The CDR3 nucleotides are TGTGCCAGCAGCAAGACCGGGACTAGCGGGGCTGGAGATACGCAATATTTT. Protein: CASSKTGTSGAGDTQYF. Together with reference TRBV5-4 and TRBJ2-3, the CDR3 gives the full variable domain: ETGVTQSPTHLIKTRGQQVTLRCSSQSGHNTVSWYQQALGQGPQFIFQYYREEENGRGNFPPRFSGLQFPNYSSELNVNALELDDSALYLCASSKTGTSGAGDTQYFGPGTRLTVL.